Each of the 14 T cell receptor beta chains below was sequenced from the same sample in a study of blood T cells in healthy people across ages. Primers used in a second PCR of roughly 7 to 11 cycles were a sample-barcoded 5' primer and a J-beta primer mix. Each CDR3 protein is one row after TCRdb ran MiXCR on the 5' RACE reads. The sample shows roughly 650,000 distinct CDR3 sequences, approximately 31% of them seen only once. The material sequenced was blood. Source of these receptors: a woman at least 80 years old in good health.

Of note for this clonotype: The germline gene is not matched at one end of the junction; a read error may be the cause. The genes are TRBV12-3 or TRBV12-4 and TRBJ2-1, with D perhaps TRBD1 (5 bases). The CDR3 is 14 residues long. CDR3 nucleotide sequence: TGTGCCAGCAGTTCCACACAGACAGTAGAGACCCAGGTCTTC. Residues: CASSSTQTVETQVF.

This clonotype was counted ten times or more. The chain has TRBV7-9 and TRBJ2-7; 7 positions match TRBD1. Germline V gene data show CDR1 as SEHNR and CDR2 as FQNEAQ (reference sequence). J lost 3 bases, V lost 4 bases, and 9 bases had no gene match. The CDR3 spans 15 residues. CDR3: CASSSGTVIYYEQYF. The CDR3 nucleotides are TGTGCCAGCAGCTCCGGGACAGTTATTTACTACGAGCAGTACTTC.

Only a few counts were recorded for this clonotype. The chain joins TRBV7-2 to TRBJ1-5; D perhaps matches TRBD1 (6 bases). The CDR3 length is 15 residues. Germline V gene lookup returns CDR1 SGHTA and CDR2 FQGNSA. V lost 7 bases and J lost 5, with 18 bases in between. The CDR3 nucleotides are TGTGCCAGCACCCTATGGGGGGGCAGGGATCAGCCCCAGCATTTT. Translated, it gives CASTLWGGRDQPQHF.

This clonotype was seen a few times. This chain uses TRBV21-1 with TRBJ2-1; TRBD2, the table's D call, was not compared with the DNA. TRBV21-1 is a documented pseudogene. The CDR3 covers 20 residues. In DNA form, the CDR3 reads TGTGCCAGCAGCCGATTACCCCTGATAGTCCCCAGGGGATCCTACAATGAGCAGTTCTTC. It is translated as CASSRLPLIVPRGSYNEQFF.

The count of this clonotype is one. Being one base from a much bigger clone, this may be a read error. This chain uses TRBV15 with TRBJ1-2; 7 nucleotides agree with TRBD1. The length of the CDR3 is 15 residues. Trimming cost V 1 base and J 6 bases; bases outside gene matches: 8. Per germline, CDR1 LNHNV and CDR2 YYDKDF (reference sequence). The CDR3 bases are TGTGCCACCAGCAGAGTAACCGGGACAGACCATGGCTACACCTTC. Translated, it gives CATSRVTGTDHGYTF.

The chain is built from TRBV7-8 and TRBJ2-5; 8 nucleotides match TRBD2. Germline V CDR1 and CDR2: SGHVS, FQNEAQ. V lost 4 bases and J lost 3; bases outside the gene matches: 10. This CDR3 is built from 16 residues. CDR3 in DNA: TGTGCCAGCAGCTCCTCGGGGGGGCTAGCGAAAGAGACCCAGTACTTC. This encodes CASSSSGGLAKETQYF.

This clonotype has a count of ten or more. The chain recombines TRBV5-1 with TRBJ2-6, with 7 bases lining up with TRBD1. The V segment lost 5 bases and the J segment 0 bases; nucleotides outside the gene matches: 8. Germline CDR1 SGHRS, CDR2 YFSETQ. The CDR3 has 17 amino acids. In DNA, the CDR3 is TGCGCCAGCAGAGGGGGCCGGACAGGCTCTGGGGCCAACGTCCTGACTTTC. Translation gives CASRGGRTGSGANVLTF.

A remark on this clonotype: The junction shows a germline mismatch at one end, possibly a read error. The chain links TRBV7-2 to TRBJ2-3, with D perhaps TRBD1 or TRBD2 (7 bases each). The CDR3 spans 15 residues. Per germline, CDR1 SGHTA and CDR2 FQGNSA. In DNA, the CDR3 is TGTGCCAGCAACTTAAGCAGCAGGGGGGGAGATACGCAGTATTTT. It encodes CASNLSSRGGDTQYF.

Many counts were recorded for this clonotype. The chain combines TRBV20-1 with TRBJ1-6; no clear D gene. There are 15 residues in the CDR3. Between the trimmed V and J ends, which lost 4 bases and 5 bases, there was a span of 15 bases. The germline V gene encodes CDR1 DFQATT and CDR2 SNEGSKA (reference sequence). This CDR3 reads CSANPVGTDNSPLHF. DNA of the CDR3: TGCAGTGCTAACCCCGTAGGAACGGATAATTCACCCCTCCACTTT.

The V gene is TRBV12-3 or TRBV12-4, the J gene TRBJ2-5; 14 positions agree with TRBD2. The better agreement between TRBJ2-7 and the DNA end casts doubt on the J call. The CDR3 has 20 amino acids. The CDR3 reads CASRRAQGKGLAGVFYEQYF. The CDR3 nucleotides read TGTGCCAGCAGACGAGCCCAGGGGAAGGGACTAGCGGGAGTTTTTTACGAGCAGTACTTC.

This clonotype was counted many times. This sequence joins TRBV20-1 and TRBJ2-3, with TRBD2 matching over 8 bases. This CDR3 region has 15 residues. With V trimmed by 1 base and J by 5 bases, 8 bases remained unmatched. Per the germline V gene, CDR1 is DFQATT and CDR2 is SNEGSKA (reference sequence). CDR3 protein: CSARARSGEGDTQYF. The CDR3 DNA is TGCAGTGCTAGAGCCCGTAGCGGGGAAGGAGATACGCAGTATTTT.

This clonotype was seen repeatedly, ten times or more. The chain uses TRBV20-1 and TRBJ1-2; no reliable D call. CDR3 length: 13 amino acids. V lost 2 bases to trimming and J lost 8 bases, with 15 bases between them. In germline, CDR1 is DFQATT, CDR2 SNEGSKA (reference sequence). Written as DNA, the CDR3 is TGCAGTGCTAGATGGGGTCTGAGCTGGGGCTACACCTTC. This encodes CSARWGLSWGYTF.

This chain links TRBV30 with TRBJ2-3; 11 nucleotides agree with TRBD2. Germline CDR1 reads GTSNPN; CDR2 reads SVGIG (reference sequence). Unmatched junction bases numbered 2, after V lost 5 bases and J lost 1 base. The CDR3 is 14 amino acids. CDR3 nucleotide sequence: TGTGCCTGGGGGGGACTAGCGGGCACAGATACGCAGTATTTT. Encoded protein: CAWGGLAGTDTQYF.

Worth noting for this clonotype: This sequence may be a read error, since a much larger clone differs from it by one base. V and J are TRBV28 and TRBJ2-1; no clear D. Germline values: CDR1 MDHEN, CDR2 SYDVKM. The CDR3 has 12 amino acids. CDR3 sequence reads: CVSSTNYNEQFF. The CDR3 nucleotides read TGTGTCAGCAGTACCAACTACAATGAGCAGTTCTTC.